The 31 T cell receptor beta chains presented below share a single source sample, sequenced in a study of blood T cell repertoires in COVID-19. Method: immunoSEQ multiplex PCR; TCRdb's copy keeps in-frame clones and lacks some. The sample has just under 150,000 clones, approximately 89% seen once. The source material was peripheral blood. The receptors come from a human donor in a cohort sampled during active COVID-19.

DNA of the CDR3: TGTGCCAGCAGTCGATCCGGGACAGGGTTAGGCTATGGCTACACCTTC. It translates to CASSRSGTGLGYGYTF. This chain uses TRBV6-6 with TRBJ1-2, with 9 nucleotides matching TRBD1. V shed 5 bases and J 4 bases; nucleotides not matched to a gene: 11. Germline loops: CDR1 MNHNY, CDR2 SVGAGI (reference sequence). This CDR3 is 16 amino acids long.

The chain uses TRBV30 and TRBJ2-7; D is perhaps TRBD2 (7 bases). Per germline, CDR1 GTSNPN and CDR2 SVGIG (reference sequence). CDR3 length: 12 amino acids. V dropped 7 bases and J dropped 2 bases, with 12 bases sitting between them. This CDR3 reads CASRGGAYEQYF. In DNA, the CDR3 is TGTGCCTCGAGAGGGGGGGCCTACGAGCAGTACTTC.

This clone was seen a single time. The gene calls are TRBV7-2 and TRBJ1-2; no clear D. The CDR3 spans 14 residues. The V and J ends lost 3 bases and 3 bases respectively, with 11 bases between them. Germline CDR1 SGHTA, CDR2 FQGNSA. This chain's CDR3 is CASSFVGRHYGYTF. The CDR3 DNA is TGTGCCAGCAGCTTCGTGGGGAGGCACTATGGCTACACCTTC.

This chain uses TRBV6-5 with TRBJ2-1; 10 bases are shared with TRBD2. V gave up 9 bases and J gave up 8 bases; unmatched junction bases: 4. Per the germline V gene, CDR1 is MNHEY and CDR2 is SVGAGI. CDR3 length: 12 amino acids. Here the CDR3 DNA reads TGTGCCAGGCTAGCGGGGGTGGATGAGCAGTTCTTC. Its protein product is CARLAGVDEQFF.

The chain couples TRBV27 to TRBJ1-2, with 8 nucleotides matching TRBD1. V trimming: 0 bases; J trimming: 5 bases; junction bases outside the gene matches: 5. This CDR3 contains 15 residues. CDR1 and CDR2 from the germline V gene are MNHEY and SMNVEV (reference sequence). The CDR3: CASSLSTGAAYGYTF. For the CDR3, the DNA is TGTGCCAGCAGTTTATCGACAGGGGCTGCTTATGGCTACACCTTC.

The V gene is TRBV6-2 or TRBV6-3, the J gene TRBJ1-6; TRBD1 might be the D (6 bases). The CDR3 has 17 residues. Trimming took off 2 bases at V and 6 bases at J, with 17 bases between the two ends. Germline lookup yields CDR1 MNHEY and CDR2 SVGEGT. The CDR3 nucleotides are TGTGCCAGCAGTTACCCGAAAGGGGGATGGATTAATTCACCCCTCCACTTT. Protein sequence: CASSYPKGGWINSPLHF.

The chain combines TRBV6-6 with TRBJ1-2; D not certain. Germline CDR1 is MNHNY and CDR2 is SVGAGI (reference sequence). The CDR3 length is 14 residues. V lost 2 bases and J 8 bases, leaving 15 bases between the germline ends. CDR3 nucleotide sequence: TGTGCCAGCAGTTACGGTATTGGCGGGAAGGGCTACACCTTC. Protein product: CASSYGIGGKGYTF.

The rearrangement uses TRBV15 and TRBJ2-7; D possibly corresponds to TRBD2 (6 bases). The CDR3 is 13 amino acids. Trimming took off 2 bases at V and 2 bases at J, with 7 bases between the two ends. The germline gives CDR1 LNHNV, CDR2 YYDKDF (reference sequence). CDR3 nucleotide sequence: TGTGCCACCAGCAGAAGCGGGCCCTACGAGCAGTACTTC. Translated, it gives CATSRSGPYEQYF.

The chain recombines TRBV5-1 with TRBJ1-1; 7 nucleotides match TRBD1. This CDR3 is built from 15 residues. V dropped 3 bases and J dropped 3; count of bases not matched to a gene: 8. The germline V gene has CDR1 SGHRS and CDR2 YFSETQ. In DNA, the CDR3 is TGCGCCAGCAGCTCAAACCGGGACAGTTACACTGAAGCTTTCTTT. This codes for CASSSNRDSYTEAFF.

The chain is built from TRBV9 and TRBJ1-1; 11 bases align to TRBD1. Germline V gives CDR1 SGDLS, CDR2 YYNGEE. CDR3 size: 15 residues. V shed 4 bases, J shed 4 bases, and the junction held 6 bases outside the gene matches. This CDR3 reads CASSFSGTGGTEAFF. In DNA form, the CDR3 reads TGTGCCAGCAGCTTTAGCGGGACAGGGGGCACTGAAGCTTTCTTT.

The rearrangement uses TRBV5-1 and TRBJ1-1; 11 bases map to TRBD1. CDR3 length: 15 residues. With 1 base clipped from V and 4 bases from J, the junction kept 3 bases outside the gene matches. Germline loops: CDR1 SGHRS, CDR2 YFSETQ. The CDR3 nucleotides read TGCGCCAGCAGCTTGCTGGGGACAGGGGGCACTGAAGCTTTCTTT. Protein sequence: CASSLLGTGGTEAFF.

The chain joins TRBV7-9 to TRBJ1-3, with TRBD1 matching over 8 bases. The germline V gene has CDR1 SEHNR and CDR2 FQNEAQ (reference sequence). Unmatched junction bases numbered 9, after V lost 3 bases and J lost 2 bases. The CDR3 spans 17 residues. The CDR3 DNA reads TGTGCCAGCAGCTTCCCGTTACAGGGGGGTACTGGAAACACCATATATTTT. It translates to CASSFPLQGGTGNTIYF.

The sample holds one count of this clone. The chain is built from TRBV4-3 and TRBJ1-1; a weak D match, TRBD1 (6 bases). With 4 bases removed from V and 2 bases from J, the gap between germline ends came to 11 bases. This CDR3 is 14 amino acids long. Germline V gene data show CDR1 as LGHNA and CDR2 as YSLEER. In DNA, the CDR3 is TGCGCCAGCAGCCCGGGACACGATAACACTGAAGCTTTCTTT. It yields the protein CASSPGHDNTEAFF.

V gene TRBV7-2 combines with J gene TRBJ1-2; 7 bases match TRBD1. Germline CDR1 SGHTA, CDR2 FQGNSA. The CDR3 has 15 residues. Trimming cost V 6 bases and J 14 bases; bases outside gene matches: 21. CDR3 region: CASSIRVGTEVPGTF. In DNA, the CDR3 is TGTGCCAGCAGTATCCGGGTCGGGACAGAAGTTCCAGGGACCTTC. The full variable domain, in which reference TRBV7-2 and TRBJ1-2 provide the parts outside the CDR3, is GAGVSQSPSNKVTEKGKDVELRCDPISGHTALYWYRQSLGQGLEFLIYFQGNSAPDKSGLPSDRFSAERTGGSVSTLTIQRTQQEDSAVYLCASSIRVGTEVPGTFGSGTRLTVV.

J is TRBJ2-5 and V is TRBV6-1; TRBD1 matches at 7 bases. Trimming at V came to 3 bases and at J to 7 bases, leaving 8 bases not matched to a gene. Germline V gives CDR1 MNHNS, CDR2 SASEGT. The CDR3 has 14 residues. CDR3 sequence (DNA): TGTGCCAGCAGTGACGCAGGGGGTGAGGGGACCCAGTACTTC. Residues: CASSDAGGEGTQYF.

This sequence joins TRBV29-1 and TRBJ2-5; 8 nucleotides align to TRBD2. In germline, CDR1 is SQVTM, CDR2 ANQGSEA. After removal of 7 bases from V and 2 bases from J, the junction contained 9 bases not matched to a gene. The CDR3 consists of 14 residues. CDR3 in amino acids: CSATLLAAQETQYF. The CDR3, as DNA: TGCAGCGCCACCCTACTAGCGGCTCAAGAGACCCAGTACTTC.

This clone was seen only once. The rearrangement joins TRBV7-8 to TRBJ1-1; D is ambiguous. CDR1 is SGHVS and CDR2 is FQNEAQ in the germline V gene. The CDR3 extends over 13 amino acids. The germline V and J ends were trimmed by 1 base and 1 base, with 4 bases remaining between them. CDR3: CASSLDRNTEAFF. The CDR3 DNA sequence: TGTGCCAGCAGCTTAGACAGGAACACTGAAGCTTTCTTT.

The genes are TRBV5-1 and TRBJ2-3; 7 bases align to TRBD1. The CDR3 has 16 amino acids. The germline CDR1 and CDR2 sequences are SGHRS and YFSETQ. V lost 4 bases to trimming and J lost 4 bases; unmatched junction nucleotides: 12. This chain's CDR3 is CASSPLGRGRADTQYF. For the CDR3, the DNA is TGCGCCAGCAGCCCCTTGGGTAGGGGGCGTGCAGATACGCAGTATTTT.

This clone was recorded only once. This chain connects TRBV11-2 to TRBJ2-7; 12 bases are shared with TRBD2. CDR3 length: 16 amino acids. Germline V lookup: CDR1 SGHAT, CDR2 FQNNGV. V was pared by 5 bases and J by 4 bases, with 9 bases of the junction left unmatched. This chain's CDR3 is CASSPGLAGTIYEQYF. CDR3 coding DNA: TGTGCCAGCAGCCCTGGACTAGCGGGGACCATTTACGAGCAGTACTTC.

The V call is TRBV19, the J call TRBJ2-7, with 10 bases aligning to TRBD2. The germline gives CDR1 LNHDA, CDR2 SQIVND (reference sequence). The junction had 5 bases not matched to a gene; V was cut back by 6 bases and J by 3 bases. This CDR3 has 14 amino acids. The CDR3, as DNA: TGTGCCAGTAGCAAGTTAGCGGGGGGCTACGAGCAGTACTTC. This translates into CASSKLAGGYEQYF. Full variable domain (outside the CDR3, taken from reference TRBV19 and TRBJ2-7): DGGITQSPKYLFRKEGQNVTLSCEQNLNHDAMYWYRQDPGQGLRLIYYSQIVNDFQKGDIAEGYSVSREKKESFPLTVTSAQKNPTAFYLCASSKLAGGYEQYFGPGTRLTVT.

The chain couples TRBV5-1 to TRBJ2-5; D is ambiguous. The CDR3 extends over 13 amino acids. V was shortened by 3 bases and J by 5 bases, with 11 bases between the two germline ends. CDR1 SGHRS and CDR2 YFSETQ come from the germline V gene. CDR3 residues: CASSSPAEETQYF. The CDR3 DNA follows: TGCGCCAGCAGCTCCCCGGCGGAGGAGACCCAGTACTTC. The complete variable domain, with remaining parts taken from reference TRBV5-1 and TRBJ2-5, reads KAGVTQTPRYLIKTRGQQVTLSCSPISGHRSVSWYQQTPGQGLQFLFEYFSETQRNKGNFPGRFSGRQFSNSRSEMNVSTLELGDSALYLCASSSPAEETQYFGPGTRLLVL.

The count of this clone is one. The chain links TRBV7-2 to TRBJ2-3, with 11 nucleotides matching TRBD2. V trimming: 6 bases; J trimming: 4 bases; junction bases outside the gene matches: 3. The length of the CDR3 is 14 residues. Germline V gene sequence: CDR1 SGHTA, CDR2 FQGNSA. Here the CDR3 reads CASSIAGGPDTQYF. The CDR3 bases are TGTGCCAGCAGTATAGCGGGGGGGCCAGATACGCAGTATTTT.

CDR3 amino acids: CAWGQGRANYGYTF. The CDR3 bases are TGTGCCTGGGGACAGGGAAGGGCCAACTATGGCTACACCTTC. The rearrangement uses TRBV30 and TRBJ1-2; TRBD1 aligns across 8 bases. The CDR3 is made up of 14 amino acids. Trimming at V came to 5 bases and at J to 2 bases, leaving 7 bases not matched to a gene. From germline, CDR1 is GTSNPN and CDR2 SVGIG (reference sequence).

This clone was seen a handful of times. The chain employs TRBV5-4 and TRBJ1-2, with D perhaps matching TRBD1 (6 bases). The CDR3 totals 14 residues. The V gene's germline CDR1 is SGHNT and CDR2 YYREEE (reference sequence). The V gene lost 4 bases and the J gene lost 6 bases, with 16 bases spanning the gap. The CDR3 protein is CASSTPGHRNGYTF. DNA of the CDR3: TGTGCCAGCAGCACGCCGGGACATCGAAATGGCTACACCTTC.

The chain recombines TRBV20-1 with TRBJ1-1; D remains unclear. Germline V gene data show CDR1 as DFQATT and CDR2 as SNEGSKA (reference sequence). This CDR3 is built from 11 residues. V dropped 6 bases and J dropped 9 bases, with 14 bases sitting between them. Here the CDR3 reads CSAPWETKAFF. The CDR3 nucleotides read TGCAGTGCCCCCTGGGAGACAAAAGCTTTCTTT.

The rearrangement links TRBV7-9 to TRBJ1-2; D gene ambiguous. The CDR3 loop spans 15 amino acids. From germline, CDR1 is SEHNR and CDR2 FQNEAQ (reference sequence). Trimming cost V 7 bases and J 5 bases, with 20 bases left between them. The CDR3 region has the DNA TGTGCCAGCACCCTAGCGGGAGGGAGGGCTTATGGCTACACCTTC. Translating gives CASTLAGGRAYGYTF.

The rearrangement joins TRBV27 to TRBJ1-2; TRBD1 agrees at 8 bases. Germline CDR1 MNHEY, CDR2 SMNVEV (reference sequence). V lost 3 bases and J lost 8; bases outside the gene matches: 8. The CDR3 totals 14 residues. The CDR3 nucleotides read TGTGCCAGCAGTTTCACGGACAGGGTACGAGGCTACACCTTC. This sequence encodes CASSFTDRVRGYTF.

This clone was found once. This chain joins TRBV11-2 and TRBJ2-3; 10 bases align to TRBD2. Per germline, CDR1 SGHAT and CDR2 FQNNGV. The V gene end was trimmed by 4 bases and the J gene end by 2 bases; junction bases not matched to a gene: 3. CDR3 size: 15 residues. The CDR3 loop is CASSWTSGDTDTQYF. CDR3 DNA: TGTGCCAGCAGCTGGACTAGCGGAGACACAGATACGCAGTATTTT.

In DNA, the CDR3 is TGCAGTGCTAGTCCGGGACTCCGCACAGATACGCAGTATTTT. Protein sequence: CSASPGLRTDTQYF. The rearrangement links TRBV20-1 to TRBJ2-3; a weak D match, TRBD2 (6 bases). Deletions cut 3 bases from V and 1 base from J, with 11 bases between. The CDR3 consists of 14 residues. Per the germline V gene, CDR1 is DFQATT and CDR2 is SNEGSKA (reference sequence).

The chain carries TRBV2 and TRBJ2-1, with a weak D call TRBD1 (6 bases). From germline, CDR1 is SNHLY and CDR2 FYNNEI. The CDR3 totals 17 residues. Between the trimmed V and J ends, which lost 2 bases and 0 bases, there was a span of 14 bases. The CDR3, as DNA: TGTGCCAGCAGTGAACCGGGGACAACCATCTCCTACAATGAGCAGTTCTTC. Protein: CASSEPGTTISYNEQFF. The full variable domain, with the rest looked up from reference TRBV2 and TRBJ2-1, is EPEVTQTPSHQVTQMGQEVILRCVPISNHLYFYWYRQILGQKVEFLVSFYNNEISEKSEIFDDQFSVERPDGSNFTLKIRSTKLEDSAMYFCASSEPGTTISYNEQFFGPGTRLTVL.

The CDR3: CASAGAGDTEAFF. Written as DNA, the CDR3 is TGTGCTAGTGCCGGGGCGGGGGACACTGAAGCTTTCTTT. This chain links TRBV12-5 with TRBJ1-1; tentative D call: TRBD1 (5 bases). The CDR3 totals 13 residues. Germline CDR1 and CDR2: LGHNT and FRNRAP. Trimming pared 7 bases from V and 3 bases from J, leaving 12 bases between.